This entry features one T cell receptor (beta chain) sequence. Its antigen is as yet unknown. The sample comes from a study of cytomegalovirus exposure and HLA in healthy donors. The primer mix had 60 Vbeta and 13 Jbeta primers. Libraries were prepared by immunoSEQ multiplex PCR; TCRdb keeps only in-frame clonotypes and omits some of them. Of 100,000 to 150,000 clones listed, around 77% were seen once; the top ten hold roughly 4.2%. Study findings and constraints: A few V segments could not be told apart, such as TRBV6-2 and TRBV6-3, and were left out. The authors judged a highly shared variant cluster likely a sequencing artifact.

CDR1 is MNHEY, CDR2 SVGAGI, per germline. The CDR3 consists of 14 residues. The chain has TRBV6-5 and TRBJ2-5; 8 positions match TRBD1. The end of the DNA is better explained by TRBJ2-7, so the J call may be wrong. This TCR came from a male donor in good health and CMV-seropositive. The source material was PBMCs. CDR3 DNA sequence: TGTGCCAGCAGTTACACGGACAGGGACTACGAGCAGTACTTC. This codes for CASSYTDRDYEQYF.